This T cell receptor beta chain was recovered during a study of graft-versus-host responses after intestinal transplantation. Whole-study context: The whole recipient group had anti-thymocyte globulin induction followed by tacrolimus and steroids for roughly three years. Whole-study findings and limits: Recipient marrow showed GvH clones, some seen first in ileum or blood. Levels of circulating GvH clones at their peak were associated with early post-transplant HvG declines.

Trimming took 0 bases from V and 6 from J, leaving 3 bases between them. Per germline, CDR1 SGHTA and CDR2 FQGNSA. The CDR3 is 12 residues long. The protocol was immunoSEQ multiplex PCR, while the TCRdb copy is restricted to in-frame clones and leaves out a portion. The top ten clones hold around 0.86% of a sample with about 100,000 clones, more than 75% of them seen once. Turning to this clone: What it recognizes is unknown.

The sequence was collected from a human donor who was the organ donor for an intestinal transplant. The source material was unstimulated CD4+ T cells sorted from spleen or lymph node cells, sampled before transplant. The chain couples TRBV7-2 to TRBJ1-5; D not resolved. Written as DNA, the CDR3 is TGTGCCAGCAGCTTAGCAGGTCAGCCCCAGCATTTT. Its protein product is CASSLAGQPQHF.